These 21 T cell receptor beta chains came from one sample sequenced in a study of shared clonotypes between healthy human individuals. Data came from immunoSEQ multiplex PCR; TCRdb stores just in-frame clones and leaves some out. The profile shows about half a million clones, approximately 80% of them singletons. Sequencing used PBMCs. The receptors were sampled from a woman in her forties in good health. Some clones in this sample may be carry-over from other donors' samples.

This clone was observed once. The V call is TRBV28, the J call TRBJ2-5; D remains ambiguous. Trimming cost V 1 base and J 5 bases, with 8 bases left between them. There are 13 residues in the CDR3. Germline values: CDR1 MDHEN, CDR2 SYDVKM. The CDR3 is CASSLSGRETQYF. CDR3 DNA sequence: TGTGCCAGCAGTTTATCAGGTCGGGAGACCCAGTACTTC.

The CDR3 sequence is CASSDSQETQYF. For the CDR3, the DNA is TGTGCCAGCAGTGACAGCCAAGAGACCCAGTACTTC. The rearrangement links TRBV6-5 to TRBJ2-5, with a possible D match to TRBD1 (5 bases). The germline V gene encodes CDR1 MNHEY and CDR2 SVGAGI. Between the trimmed V and J ends, which lost 5 bases and 1 base, there was a span of 5 bases. This CDR3 is 12 amino acids long.

The rearrangement links TRBV25-1 to TRBJ2-7; 9 bases agree with TRBD1. The junction had 12 bases not matched to a gene; V was cut back by 2 bases and J by 7 bases. CDR3 length: 16 residues. CDR1 and CDR2 (germline): MGHDK, SYGVNS. CDR3 bases: TGTGCCAGCAGTGAACAGTCCGGGACAGGGCGTTGGGAGCAGTACTTC. The encoded protein is CASSEQSGTGRWEQYF.

The rearrangement joins TRBV19 to TRBJ1-2; D is unresolved. Between the trimmed V and J ends, which lost 2 bases and 7 bases, there was a span of 17 bases. The CDR3 spans 15 residues. The V gene's germline CDR1 is LNHDA and CDR2 SQIVND (reference sequence). The CDR3 DNA is TGTGCCAGTAGTATACCGCCACGGAAGGAGGGTGGCTACACCTTC. It encodes CASSIPPRKEGGYTF.

The chain employs TRBV6-1 and TRBJ1-2; D uncertain. V was pared by 5 bases and J by 5 bases, with 0 bases between. The CDR3 loop spans 9 amino acids. Germline V gives CDR1 MNHNS, CDR2 SASEGT. The CDR3 protein is CASSYGYTF. The DNA for the CDR3 is TGTGCCAGCAGTTATGGCTACACCTTC.

V gene TRBV30 combines with J gene TRBJ2-7; perhaps TRBD2 as D (7 bases). The CDR3 sequence is 11 residues long. Germline V gene data show CDR1 as GTSNPN and CDR2 as SVGIG (reference sequence). Trimming left V 1 base short and J 10 bases short, with 11 bases between. As DNA, the CDR3 is TGTGCCTGGAGTGGGGGGGGACACCAGTACTTC. This translates into CAWSGGGHQYF.

The chain employs TRBV7-9 and TRBJ2-5; D is ambiguous. The J call is uncertain, as TRBJ2-7 better fits the DNA end. The CDR3 is made up of 15 amino acids. CDR1 is SEHNR, CDR2 FQNEAQ, per germline (reference sequence). In DNA form, the CDR3 reads TGTGCCAGCAGCTTATCCGGATTACAATTCTACGAGCAGTACTTC. Translated, it gives CASSLSGLQFYEQYF.

The chain employs TRBV7-2 and TRBJ1-2, with TRBD1 matching over 7 bases. This CDR3 region has 15 residues. Germline values: CDR1 SGHTA, CDR2 FQGNSA. The junction had 10 bases not matched to a gene; V was cut back by 5 bases and J by 4 bases. CDR3 in DNA: TGTGCCAGCAGCGGCCAAGGGGACAGCGTCTATGGCTACACCTTC. This codes for CASSGQGDSVYGYTF.

The rearrangement links TRBV7-8 to TRBJ2-7, with D possibly being TRBD1 (7 bases). This CDR3 has 13 amino acids. Germline CDR1 and CDR2: SGHVS and FQNEAQ. Trimming removed 5 bases from V and 4 bases from J, with 12 bases in between. The CDR3 nucleotides read TGTGCCAGCAGCAGACAGGGAGGTTACGAGCAGTACTTC. Translating it yields CASSRQGGYEQYF.

The chain links TRBV5-4 to TRBJ1-1; D uncertain. The CDR3 is 13 amino acids. CDR1 and CDR2 from the germline V gene are SGHNT and YYREEE (reference sequence). Trimming removed 6 bases from V and 2 bases from J, with 11 bases in between. The DNA for the CDR3 is TGTGCCAGCAACTCGGACCTAAACACTGAAGCTTTCTTT. This encodes CASNSDLNTEAFF.

The V call is TRBV7-6, the J call TRBJ2-3, with D possibly being TRBD2 (5 bases). CDR1 is SGHVS, CDR2 FNYEAQ, per germline. The CDR3 runs 15 residues. Trimming took 2 bases from V and 0 from J, leaving 9 bases between them. CDR3 sequence reads: CASSLLRASTDTQYF. CDR3 sequence (DNA): TGTGCCAGCAGCTTATTGCGGGCTAGCACAGATACGCAGTATTTT.

This sequence joins TRBV11-2 and TRBJ1-1; D is possibly TRBD1 (5 bases). Trimming stripped 5 bases from V and 4 bases from J, with 11 bases between. Germline lookup yields CDR1 SGHAT and CDR2 FQNNGV. The CDR3 loop spans 13 amino acids. The CDR3 is CASSPGQTTEAFF. The CDR3 nucleotides read TGTGCCAGCAGCCCCGGACAAACCACTGAAGCTTTCTTT. The full variable domain, rest sourced from reference TRBV11-2 and TRBJ1-1, is EAGVAQSPRYKIIEKRQSVAFWCNPISGHATLYWYQQILGQGPKLLIQFQNNGVVDDSQLPKDRFSAERLKGVDSTLKIQPAKLEDSAVYLCASSPGQTTEAFFGQGTRLTVV.

As concerns this clone: Given a far larger clone just one base away, this is likely a sequencing read error. The chain uses TRBV4-2 and TRBJ2-6; D may correspond to TRBD1 or TRBD2 (5 bases each). Germline values: CDR1 LGHNA, CDR2 YNFKEQ. The CDR3 is 15 residues long. V lost 4 bases and J lost 1, with 8 bases in between. The CDR3 DNA is TGTGCCAGCAGCCGAGAGGGGTCTGGGGCCAACGTCCTGACTTTC. Translation gives CASSREGSGANVLTF.

This chain connects TRBV28 to TRBJ2-7; 8 nucleotides align to TRBD1. J was trimmed by 3 bases and V by 3 bases; bases with no gene match: 10. Germline CDR1 MDHEN, CDR2 SYDVKM. This CDR3 comprises 16 residues. CDR3 nucleotides: TGTGCCAGCAGTTTGATCTTAGGGACAGGATACTACGAGCAGTACTTC. It translates to CASSLILGTGYYEQYF.

The chain is built from TRBV4-1 and TRBJ2-1; 9 bases map to TRBD1. V was clipped by 5 bases and J by 13 bases; unmatched bases: 12. CDR3 length equals 14 residues. Germline assignment: CDR1 MGHRA and CDR2 YSYEKL. Here the CDR3 reads CASSATPRDRVQFF. DNA of the CDR3: TGCGCCAGCAGCGCAACCCCCCGGGACAGGGTCCAGTTCTTC.

Only one count was recorded for this clone. The rearrangement uses TRBV19 and TRBJ2-1, with 7 bases that match TRBD1. Per germline, CDR1 LNHDA and CDR2 SQIVND (reference sequence). The CDR3 has 13 amino acids. The J segment lost 3 bases and the V segment lost 11 bases, leaving 7 bases of the junction unmatched. CDR3 residues: CAVRTGRYNEQFF. The CDR3 DNA sequence: TGTGCCGTCCGGACAGGCCGCTACAATGAGCAGTTCTTC.

This clone was seen a few times. Other nucleotide sequences in the sample specify the same CDR3. The rearrangement joins TRBV6-1 to TRBJ1-2; 7 bases are a match to TRBD1. Germline CDR1 reads MNHNS; CDR2 reads SASEGT. J lost 6 bases, V lost 8 bases, and 12 bases had no gene match. The CDR3 covers 14 residues. This CDR3 reads CASSPDRVGNGYTF. The DNA for the CDR3 is TGTGCCAGCTCCCCTGACAGGGTCGGAAATGGCTACACCTTC.

This clone was detected only once. V usage is TRBV30 and J usage is TRBJ1-2; D not resolved. CDR1 is GTSNPN, CDR2 SVGIG, per germline (reference sequence). The V end was cut by 2 bases, the J end by 2 bases, with 6 bases between. This CDR3 is built from 12 residues. The CDR3 DNA follows: TGTGCCTGGAGTCTCGGGAACTATGGCTACACCTTC. Protein product: CAWSLGNYGYTF.

The chain joins TRBV18 to TRBJ2-5; TRBD1 agrees at 10 bases. J gave up 4 bases and V 0 bases, and 8 bases lay outside the gene matches. Germline V gene lookup returns CDR1 KGHSH and CDR2 LQKENI. The CDR3 is 17 amino acids. CDR3: CASSPPGQGFWGETQYF. In DNA, the CDR3 is TGTGCCAGCTCACCACCGGGACAGGGGTTCTGGGGAGAGACCCAGTACTTC.

The J gene is TRBJ1-1, the V gene TRBV5-1, with no clear D. This CDR3 is built from 14 residues. Germline loops: CDR1 SGHRS, CDR2 YFSETQ. The ends were cut back, 2 bases at V and 4 bases at J, with 12 bases in the middle. The CDR3 sequence is CASSLKVNPTEAFF. CDR3 bases: TGCGCCAGCAGCTTAAAGGTAAACCCCACTGAAGCTTTCTTT.

The chain couples TRBV10-2 to TRBJ2-1; tentatively, D is TRBD1 (6 bases). In germline, CDR1 is WSHSY, CDR2 SAAADI. Trimming cost V 0 bases and J 14 bases, with 14 bases left between them. There are 13 residues in the CDR3. CDR3 in amino acids: CASSESTGTQEFF. In nucleotides, the CDR3 is TGCGCCAGCAGTGAGTCGACAGGTACCCAGGAGTTCTTC.